This TCR beta chain was sequenced in a study of T cell repertoires in aging, cancer and after chemotherapy. Study background: Roughly 8.8 million TCR reads made up the full dataset.

The template was genomic DNA from peripheral blood, not RNA. This clonotype was picked up a small number of times. TRB rearrangements spanning V, D and J were amplified using mixed TRB-A/B primers. TCRdb re-called the multiplex PCR reads through MiXCR, storing one row per CDR3 protein. The table lists about 11,000 distinct CDR3 sequences, around 42% of them singletons. CDR1 and CDR2 (germline): MRHNA, SNTAGT. There are 15 residues in the CDR3. Between the trimmed V and J ends, which lost 3 bases and 3 bases, there was a span of 12 bases. Material: blood. This receptor was taken from a human donor in good health. The V call is TRBV6-4, the J call TRBJ2-4; perhaps TRBD2 as D (5 bases). The CDR3, as DNA: TGTGCCAGCAGTGAGGACTCTGGGAGCAAAAACATTCAGTACTTC. Translated: CASSEDSGSKNIQYF.